The 21 T cell receptor beta chains presented below share a single source sample, sequenced in a study of blood T cells in healthy people across ages. Alongside a J-beta primer mix, a sample-barcoded 5' primer served in a second PCR lasting 7 to 11 cycles. TCRdb ran MiXCR on the 5' RACE reads and lists one entry per CDR3 protein. Of some 1.5 million distinct CDR3 sequences detected, roughly 27% appear once; the ten largest clones hold 7.7%. The specimen sequenced was blood. These receptors all stem from a woman aged 25 to 39 in good health.

The chain recombines TRBV4-1 with TRBJ1-4; TRBD1 matches at 9 bases. This CDR3 comprises 15 residues. CDR1 and CDR2 from the germline V gene are MGHRA and YSYEKL. Trimming removed 3 bases from V and 5 bases from J; junction bases left unmatched: 4. The CDR3 region has the DNA TGCGCCAGCAGCCACCGGGACAGGGTAAATGAAAAACTGTTTTTT. Translating gives CASSHRDRVNEKLFF.

This chain joins TRBV7-2 and TRBJ2-4; 11 bases line up with TRBD2. J gave up 3 bases and V 5 bases, and 6 bases lay outside the gene matches. The CDR3 has 16 amino acids. In germline, CDR1 is SGHTA, CDR2 FQGNSA. Here the CDR3 DNA reads TGTGCCAGCAGCCCACCCGGGACTAGCGGCAAAAACATTCAGTACTTC. It codes for CASSPPGTSGKNIQYF. The whole variable domain, filled in from reference TRBV7-2 and TRBJ2-4, reads GAGVSQSPSNKVTEKGKDVELRCDPISGHTALYWYRQSLGQGLEFLIYFQGNSAPDKSGLPSDRFSAERTGGSVSTLTIQRTQQEDSAVYLCASSPPGTSGKNIQYFGAGTRLSVL.

This clonotype was detected ten times or more. The chain is built from TRBV29-1 and TRBJ2-7; D is perhaps TRBD1 (6 bases). The CDR3 is 14 amino acids. V lost 3 bases and J 3 bases, leaving 15 bases between the germline ends. Germline V gene sequence: CDR1 SQVTM, CDR2 ANQGSEA. CDR3 bases: TGCAGCGTTGAGAAGACAGGACCAAGCTACGAGCAGTACTTC. Its translation is CSVEKTGPSYEQYF.

In this sample, this clonotype turned up a few times. This chain links TRBV4-1 with TRBJ2-1; 9 bases map to TRBD2. This CDR3 comprises 15 residues. V was pared by 2 bases and J by 3 bases, with 2 bases of the junction left unmatched. The germline V gene encodes CDR1 MGHRA and CDR2 YSYEKL. In DNA form, the CDR3 reads TGCGCCAGCAGCCAATTAGCGGGGGTCTACAATGAGCAGTTCTTC. Amino acid sequence: CASSQLAGVYNEQFF.

The chain carries TRBV7-9 and TRBJ2-1, with a possible D match to TRBD2 (6 bases). In germline, CDR1 is SEHNR, CDR2 FQNEAQ (reference sequence). The V end was cut by 4 bases, the J end by 5 bases, with 18 bases between. The CDR3 covers 16 residues. The CDR3 loop is CASSSLGRKRHNEQFF. CDR3 bases: TGTGCCAGCAGCTCACTGGGGAGGAAGAGGCACAATGAGCAGTTCTTC.

This clonotype was counted a few times. V gene TRBV4-3 combines with J gene TRBJ2-7; D is perhaps TRBD1 or TRBD2 (5 bases each). The CDR3 extends over 16 amino acids. CDR1 is LGHNA, CDR2 YSLEER, per germline. Trimming took 0 bases from V and 0 from J, leaving 12 bases between them. CDR3 bases: TGCGCCAGCAGCCAAGATGGGACGGGGAGCTCCTACGAGCAGTACTTC. It codes for CASSQDGTGSSYEQYF.

This clonotype was recorded at least ten times. V and J are TRBV5-1 and TRBJ2-5; TRBD2 aligns across 9 bases. The germline gives CDR1 SGHRS, CDR2 YFSETQ. With 4 bases clipped from V and 3 bases from J, the junction kept 4 bases outside the gene matches. The CDR3 totals 14 residues. The CDR3 region is CASSAGGPKETQYF. The CDR3 nucleotides read TGCGCCAGCAGCGCGGGGGGGCCTAAAGAGACCCAGTACTTC.

CDR3 sequence: CASSPGPGRGSQPQHF. CDR3 sequence (DNA): TGTGCCAGCAGTCCGGGACCCGGGAGGGGATCTCAGCCCCAGCATTTT. V and J are TRBV2 and TRBJ1-5; D is possibly TRBD1 (5 bases). V shed 5 bases and J shed 6 bases, with 20 bases lying between them. Germline CDR1 and CDR2: SNHLY and FYNNEI. This CDR3 contains 16 residues.

V usage is TRBV12-3 or TRBV12-4 and J usage is TRBJ2-1; TRBD1 matches at 10 bases. Unmatched junction bases numbered 9, after V lost 6 bases and J lost 7 bases. The length of the CDR3 is 15 residues. The CDR3 coding sequence is TGTGCCAGCAGATCCGGGACAGGGGCTGTGAATGAGCAGTTCTTC. Protein: CASRSGTGAVNEQFF.

This clonotype was picked up a small number of times. This rearrangement joins TRBV12-3 or TRBV12-4 to TRBJ2-5, with D possibly matching TRBD1 (5 bases). The length of the CDR3 is 14 residues. Between the trimmed V and J ends, which lost 5 bases and 5 bases, there was a span of 15 bases. This CDR3 reads CASSLAFRGETQYF. The CDR3 DNA is TGTGCCAGCAGTCTCGCCTTTAGGGGCGAGACCCAGTACTTC.

DNA of the CDR3: TGTGCCAGCAGCCTGACAGGGTCCCTGAATGAAAAACTGTTTTTT. This translates into CASSLTGSLNEKLFF. The chain couples TRBV7-2 to TRBJ1-4; 7 positions agree with TRBD1. The V segment lost 5 bases and the J segment 5 bases; nucleotides outside the gene matches: 8. Germline assignment: CDR1 SGHTA and CDR2 FQGNSA. This CDR3 region has 15 residues.

This clonotype was seen more than once but under ten times. V gene TRBV6-2 or TRBV6-3 combines with J gene TRBJ2-1, with 9 bases lining up with TRBD2. Germline V lookup: CDR1 MNHEY, CDR2 SVGEGT. The length of the CDR3 is 14 residues. V dropped 3 bases and J dropped 9; count of bases not matched to a gene: 6. This CDR3 is CASSYAGGVSEQFF. The CDR3 nucleotides read TGTGCCAGCAGTTATGCGGGGGGGGTGAGTGAGCAGTTCTTC.

This clonotype was detected only a few times. The V and J genes are TRBV7-2 and TRBJ2-1; 10 nucleotides agree with TRBD2. V dropped 5 bases and J dropped 8; count of bases not matched to a gene: 9. The germline CDR1 and CDR2 sequences are SGHTA and FQGNSA. The CDR3 runs to 15 residues. CDR3 region: CASSDSGRTRHEQFF. As DNA, the CDR3 is TGTGCCAGCAGCGATAGCGGGAGGACCAGGCATGAGCAGTTCTTC.

This clonotype was detected ten times or more. This sequence joins TRBV7-2 and TRBJ1-2; D may be TRBD1 (5 bases). In germline, CDR1 is SGHTA, CDR2 FQGNSA. The CDR3 loop spans 13 amino acids. V gave up 3 bases and J gave up 3 bases, with 8 bases separating them. The CDR3 is CASSLGRHYGYTF. DNA of the CDR3: TGTGCCAGCAGCTTGGGACGGCACTATGGCTACACCTTC.

This clonotype was seen a few times. A read error may account for a junction end that differs from germline. CDR3 in amino acids: CAISEAPPRTEAFF. The CDR3 DNA reads TGTGCCATCAGTGAGGCGCCCCCTCGGACTGAAGCTTTTTTT. The chain is built from TRBV10-3 and TRBJ1-1; D ambiguous. CDR3 length: 14 amino acids. Germline values: CDR1 ENHRY, CDR2 SYGVKD.

J is TRBJ2-6 and V is TRBV21-1; TRBD2, the table's D call, lacks a check against the DNA. TRBV21-1 is deemed a pseudogene. This CDR3 has 16 amino acids. CDR3 protein: CASSKWRGFGANVLTF. Here the CDR3 DNA reads TGTGCCAGCAGCAAATGGAGGGGCTTCGGGGCCAACGTCCTGACTTTC.

In this sample, this clonotype turned up many times. The chain links TRBV25-1 to TRBJ2-7; D is possibly TRBD1 (6 bases). CDR3 size: 13 residues. Trimming stripped 6 bases from V and 4 bases from J, with 13 bases between. The germline V gene encodes CDR1 MGHDK and CDR2 SYGVNS. CDR3 region: CASRGDMEYEQYF. The CDR3 region has the DNA TGTGCCAGCAGGGGGGACATGGAATACGAGCAGTACTTC.

This clonotype has just a few counts. V is TRBV24-1 and J is TRBJ2-1, with a tentative D call TRBD2 (6 bases). Trimming took off 7 bases at V and 9 bases at J, with 6 bases between the two ends. CDR1 KGHDR and CDR2 SFDVKD come from the germline V gene. This CDR3 contains 10 residues. The CDR3 spells CATRRGEQFF. In DNA form, the CDR3 reads TGTGCCACCAGGCGGGGTGAGCAGTTCTTC.

This clonotype was counted only a few times. The rearrangement links TRBV29-1 to TRBJ2-1; 8 bases are shared with TRBD2. Matching the DNA end better, TRBJ2-7 makes the J call doubtful. The CDR3 sequence is 16 residues long. Germline CDR1 SQVTM, CDR2 ANQGSEA. This chain's CDR3 is CSVETERGNSYNEQYF. CDR3 DNA sequence: TGCAGCGTTGAAACGGAGCGGGGGAACTCCTACAATGAGCAGTACTTC.

The chain links TRBV6-2 or TRBV6-3 to TRBJ2-1, with D perhaps matching TRBD2 (6 bases). Germline V gene lookup returns CDR1 MNHEY and CDR2 SVGEGT. The ends were cut back, 8 bases at V and 8 bases at J, with 19 bases in the middle. The CDR3 is made up of 14 amino acids. CDR3 sequence reads: CASRLALARDEQFF. CDR3 DNA sequence: TGTGCCAGCCGTCTAGCACTAGCACGCGATGAGCAGTTCTTC.

The rearrangement joins TRBV29-1 to TRBJ2-7; the D gene is possibly TRBD2 (6 bases). CDR1 is SQVTM, CDR2 ANQGSEA, per germline. Trimming took off 7 bases at V and 0 bases at J, with 25 bases between the two ends. CDR3 length: 17 residues. The CDR3 sequence: CSATGLITRISSYEQYF. The CDR3 DNA reads as TGCAGCGCCACGGGACTTATCACTAGAATAAGCTCCTACGAGCAGTACTTC.